Below, one TCR beta chain is given with its context. Its recognized antigen is unknown. No qualities accompany the bases; no much larger clone lies one base away. The sample carries other DNA sequences with the same CDR3. Sequences MNHEY (CDR1) and SMNVEV (CDR2) are obtained from the germline V gene (reference sequence). Taken from cysteine to phenylalanine, the CDR3 has 15 residues. Of all the DNA, just the CDR3 is kept, 45 bases in frame from base 1. The germline V end is reduced by 5 bases and the J end by 1 base; junction bases left unmatched: 5. This sample was included in a study of control samples from healthy donors and cancer patients (dated by TCRdb to about 2020). The library was built by means of the immunoSEQ multiplex PCR assay. Held by TCRdb, this immuneACCESS table contains in-frame sequences only and omits some clones. Under half of the omission traces to an unresolved V gene where checked; the cause of the rest is unknown. Across this sample there are roughly 450,000 clones, with around 90% seen only once. The ten largest clones capture 5.5% to 8% of the sample.

Sequenced: PBMCs. The chain couples TRBV27 to TRBJ1-5, with 7 bases matching TRBD1. The TCR comes from a man aged 35 to 55 with head and neck cancer. The CDR3 amino acid sequence is: CASSPNRGSNQPQHF. The DNA reads as follows: TGTGCCAGCAGTCCTAACAGGGGCAGCAATCAGCCCCAGCATTTT.